This note documents a single TCR beta chain sequence. This record comes from a study of T cell changes during pregnancy in multiple sclerosis. Only in-frame clones appear in the TCRdb table, and some are missing; sequencing was by immunoSEQ multiplex PCR. The sample includes around 70,000 clones, under 95% seen only once; the top ten take 1.4%. The V and J ends lost 5 bases and 1 base respectively, with 12 bases between them. The CDR3 has 14 residues. Germline V gene sequence: CDR1 SGHAT, CDR2 FQNNGV. The material sequenced was peripheral blood, taken in the third trimester of pregnancy. The TCR sequence derives from a female donor with multiple sclerosis, enrolled in a pregnancy study. The rearrangement uses TRBV11-2 and TRBJ2-7; D is perhaps TRBD2 (5 bases). The CDR3 nucleotides read TGTGCCAGCAGCCTCCTCCGGGAATCCTACGAGCAGTACTTC. This codes for CASSLLRESYEQYF.